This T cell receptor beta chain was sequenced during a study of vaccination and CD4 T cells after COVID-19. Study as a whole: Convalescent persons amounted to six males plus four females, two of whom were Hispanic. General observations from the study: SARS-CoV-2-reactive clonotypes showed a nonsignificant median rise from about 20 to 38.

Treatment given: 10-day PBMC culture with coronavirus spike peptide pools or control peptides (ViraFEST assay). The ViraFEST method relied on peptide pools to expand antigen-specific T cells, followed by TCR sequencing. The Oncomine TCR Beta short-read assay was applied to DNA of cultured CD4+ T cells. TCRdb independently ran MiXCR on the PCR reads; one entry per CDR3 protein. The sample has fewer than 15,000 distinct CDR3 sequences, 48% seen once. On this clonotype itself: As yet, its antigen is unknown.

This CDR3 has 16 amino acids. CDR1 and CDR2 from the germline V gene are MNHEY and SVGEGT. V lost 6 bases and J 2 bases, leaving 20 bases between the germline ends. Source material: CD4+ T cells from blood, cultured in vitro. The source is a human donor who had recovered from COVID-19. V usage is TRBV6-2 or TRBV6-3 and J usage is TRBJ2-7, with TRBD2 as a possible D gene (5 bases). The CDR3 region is CASRSGRDKSPYEQYF. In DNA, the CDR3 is TGTGCCAGCAGGAGTGGACGGGATAAATCCCCCTACGAGCAGTACTTC.